The rows below give T cell receptor beta chains drawn from one sample of a study of T-cell memory formation after mild COVID-19. TCRdb re-called the 5' RACE reads with MiXCR, one entry per CDR3 protein. The table records under 110,000 distinct CDR3 sequences, around 11% of them present only once. Source material: PBMCs or a T cell subset sorted from them (not recorded which). These TCRs come from an adult woman who had mild COVID-19 (a few samples of this study predate the infection). Cell type and time point are not known. CDR3s include the opening cysteine and the closing phenylalanine or tryptophan. The order of the fields is J gene, clone size, V gene, D gene, CDR3 protein, CDR3 DNA. D genes are given only for firm matches. Part of the rows lack a size; the others show once, few, many or a class for expanded clones.

>TRBJ1-2|.|TRBV7-9|.
CASSLAWAVVHYGYTF
TGTGCCAGCAGCTTAGCGTGGGCCGTTGTTCACTATGGCTACACCTTC
>TRBJ2-3|.|TRBV12-3/TRBV12-4|.
CASSSDYSSTDTQYF
TGTGCCAGCAGTAGTGATTACTCTAGCACAGATACGCAGTATTTT
>TRBJ2-1|.|TRBV7-3|.
CASSHGYEQFF
TGTGCCAGCAGCCACGGCTATGAGCAGTTCTTC
>TRBJ2-1|many|TRBV7-8|.
CASSSVTDEQFF
TGTGCCAGCAGCTCAGTAACCGATGAGCAGTTCTTC
>TRBJ2-7|.|TRBV7-2|.
CASSLGQASYEQYF
TGTGCCAGCAGCTTAGGACAGGCTTCCTACGAGCAGTACTTC
>TRBJ2-1|.|TRBV7-9|.
CASSSAYNEQFF
TGTGCCAGCAGCTCCGCCTACAATGAGCAGTTCTTC
>TRBJ2-7|many|TRBV7-2|.
CASSYQGPPTYEQYF
TGTGCCAGCAGCTATCAGGGGCCTCCTACCTACGAGCAGTACTTC
>TRBJ2-2|.|TRBV4-1|TRBD1
CASSPFHGEGAAGELFF
TGCGCCAGCAGCCCCTTCCACGGTGAGGGGGCAGCCGGGGAGCTGTTTTTT
>TRBJ2-1|.|TRBV12-3/TRBV12-4|.
CASSPQTGEQFF
TGTGCCAGCAGTCCTCAGACTGGTGAGCAGTTCTTC
>TRBJ2-1|few|TRBV12-3/TRBV12-4|.
CASINGPGAYYNEQFF
TGTGCCAGCATCAACGGACCCGGAGCCTACTACAATGAGCAGTTCTTC
>TRBJ2-1|few|TRBV27|TRBD1
CASLRTGLPGNEQFF
TGTGCCAGCCTCAGGACAGGTTTACCGGGCAATGAGCAGTTCTTC
>TRBJ2-7|.|TRBV11-1|.
CASSSQRFGRKENEQYF
TGTGCCAGCAGCTCTCAAAGGTTTGGCCGAAAAGAAAACGAGCAGTACTTC
>TRBJ1-1|few|TRBV20-1|.
CSARAGAGTEAFF
TGCAGTGCTAGAGCCGGAGCAGGCACTGAAGCTTTCTTT
>TRBJ1-4|.|TRBV12-3/TRBV12-4|TRBD1
CASSRDRRNEKLFF
TGTGCCAGCAGTAGGGACAGAAGAAATGAAAAACTGTTTTTT
>TRBJ2-3|few|TRBV29-1|TRBD2
CSVGLFSTDTQYF
TGCAGCGTGGGACTATTCAGCACAGATACGCAGTATTTT
>TRBJ1-2|.|TRBV6-6|.
CASSYFIQGFYGYTF
TGTGCCAGCAGTTACTTTATACAGGGCTTCTATGGCTACACCTTC
>TRBJ2-7|many|TRBV18|.
CASSPFTTATYEQYF
TGTGCCAGCTCACCATTCACGACGGCAACCTACGAGCAGTACTTC
>TRBJ1-1|.|TRBV9|TRBD1
CASSGGNTEAFF
TGTGCCAGCTCAGGGGGGAACACTGAAGCTTTCTTT
>TRBJ1-2|.|TRBV30|.
CAWSVTDANYGYTF
TGTGCCTGGAGTGTAACAGACGCTAACTATGGCTACACCTTC
>TRBJ2-3|.|TRBV12-3/TRBV12-4|TRBD2
CASSPPTGLADITDTQYF
TGTGCCAGCAGTCCGCCTACCGGACTAGCGGACATCACAGATACGCAGTATTTT
>TRBJ2-3|many|TRBV11-3|.
CASSSPSRADTQYF
TGTGCCAGCAGCTCCCCTAGCAGGGCCGATACGCAGTATTTT
>TRBJ2-5|many|TRBV24-1|.
CATSDERTNQETQYF
TGTGCCACCAGTGATGAACGGACTAACCAAGAGACCCAGTACTTC
>TRBJ2-1|.|TRBV19|.
CASSIGGVGSYNEQFF
TGTGCCAGTAGTATAGGTGGTGTGGGCTCCTACAATGAGCAGTTCTTC
>TRBJ2-1|many|TRBV12-3/TRBV12-4|.
CASSLRNEQFF
TGTGCCAGCAGTTTGAGGAATGAGCAGTTCTTC
>TRBJ2-1|.|TRBV7-3|.
CASSINGGFSYEQFF
TGTGCCAGCAGCATAAACGGGGGATTTAGCTATGAGCAGTTCTTC
>TRBJ2-7|few|TRBV11-2|.
CASSPTDSYEQYF
TGTGCCAGCAGCCCGACAGATTCCTACGAGCAGTACTTC
>TRBJ2-7|many|TRBV29-1|TRBD2
CSVEDPTSGSDYEQYF
TGCAGCGTTGAAGATCCGACTAGCGGGAGTGACTACGAGCAGTACTTC
>TRBJ2-1|few|TRBV7-9|.
CASSLTKQFF
TGTGCCAGCAGCCTTACCAAGCAGTTCTTC
>TRBJ2-6|few|TRBV3-1|.
CASSHDGYSGANVLTF
TGTGCCAGCAGCCACGACGGATACTCTGGGGCCAACGTCCTGACTTTC
>TRBJ2-3|.|TRBV2|TRBD2
CASSMPLSGGRADTQYF
TGTGCCAGCAGCATGCCCCTTAGCGGGGGGCGAGCAGATACGCAGTATTTT
>TRBJ2-1|once|TRBV7-5|.
CISVPEAPPVGAVPYNEQFF
.
>TRBJ2-7|few|TRBV7-2|TRBD2
CASRGLAGSYEQYF
TGTGCCAGCAGGGGACTAGCGGGCTCCTACGAGCAGTACTTC